Sequencing of this T cell receptor (beta chain) was carried out in a study of T cell responses to AZD1222 COVID-19 vaccine. Generated by immunoSEQ multiplex PCR, the TCRdb table keeps only in-frame clones and is missing some. The data show tens of thousands of clones, with about 90% seen just once and 30% to 45% held by the top ten. Whole-study findings and limits: CD4 TCRs associated with vaccination spanned spike, dominating at 160-218 and 743-854. Reportedly, nearly half of unique spike TCRs recognized epitopes outside B.1.351/B.1.1.7 mutations. Only five or six individuals given AZD1222 were seropositive at baseline. Donors were largely white British and mainly female; clonal diversity was possibly underestimated.

Germline loops: CDR1 LGHNA, CDR2 YNFKEQ. The CDR3 is 17 amino acids. V shed 0 bases and J shed 4 bases, with 16 bases lying between them. About this clone: What it binds is unknown.

The sequenced sample was peripheral blood, obtained 28 days after the second AZD1222 dose. This clonotype was obtained from an adult who received the AZD1222 COVID-19 vaccine. This chain uses TRBV4-2 with TRBJ1-3, with D unresolved. The DNA for the CDR3 is TGTGCCAGCAGCCAAGAAAGAGGCCGCGGAGTCGGAAACACCATATATTTT. As protein: CASSQERGRGVGNTIYF.